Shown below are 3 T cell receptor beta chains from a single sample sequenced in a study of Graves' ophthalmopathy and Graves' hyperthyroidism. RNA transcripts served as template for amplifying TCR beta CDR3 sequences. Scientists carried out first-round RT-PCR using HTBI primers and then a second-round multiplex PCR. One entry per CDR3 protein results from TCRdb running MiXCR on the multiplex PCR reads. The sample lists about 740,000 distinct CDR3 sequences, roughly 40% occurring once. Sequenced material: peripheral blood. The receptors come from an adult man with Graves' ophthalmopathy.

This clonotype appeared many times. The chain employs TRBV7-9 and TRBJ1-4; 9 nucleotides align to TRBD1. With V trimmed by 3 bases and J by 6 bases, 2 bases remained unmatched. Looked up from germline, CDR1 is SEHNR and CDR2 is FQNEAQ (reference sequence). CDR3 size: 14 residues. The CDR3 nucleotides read TGTGCCAGCAGCTTTGGACAGGGGTATGAAAAACTGTTTTTT. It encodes CASSFGQGYEKLFF.

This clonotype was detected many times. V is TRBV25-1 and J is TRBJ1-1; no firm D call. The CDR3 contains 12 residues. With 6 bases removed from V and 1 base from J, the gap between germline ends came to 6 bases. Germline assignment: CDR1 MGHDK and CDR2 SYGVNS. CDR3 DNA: TGTGCCAGCAGGAACACGAACACTGAAGCTTTCTTT. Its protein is CASRNTNTEAFF.

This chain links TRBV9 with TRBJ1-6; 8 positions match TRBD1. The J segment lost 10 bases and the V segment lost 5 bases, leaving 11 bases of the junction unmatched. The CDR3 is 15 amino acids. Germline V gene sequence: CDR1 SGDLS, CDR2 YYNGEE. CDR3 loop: CASSYLTGGESPLHF. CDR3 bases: TGTGCCAGCAGTTACCTAACAGGGGGGGAATCACCCCTCCACTTT.